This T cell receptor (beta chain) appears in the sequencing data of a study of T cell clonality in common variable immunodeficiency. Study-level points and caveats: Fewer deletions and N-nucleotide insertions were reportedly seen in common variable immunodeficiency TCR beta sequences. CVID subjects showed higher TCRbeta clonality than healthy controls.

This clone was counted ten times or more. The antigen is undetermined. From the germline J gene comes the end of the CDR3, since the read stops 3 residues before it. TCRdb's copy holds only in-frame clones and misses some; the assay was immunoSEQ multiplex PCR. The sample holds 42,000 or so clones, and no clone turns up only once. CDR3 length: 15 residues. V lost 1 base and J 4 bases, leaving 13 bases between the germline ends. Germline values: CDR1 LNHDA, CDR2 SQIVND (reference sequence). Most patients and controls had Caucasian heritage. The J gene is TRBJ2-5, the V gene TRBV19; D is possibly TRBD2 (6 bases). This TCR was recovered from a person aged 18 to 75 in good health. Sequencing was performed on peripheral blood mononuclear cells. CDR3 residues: CASSIGSGGRETQYF. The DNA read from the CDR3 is TGTGCCAGTAGTATAGGCAGCGGAGGGCGAGAGACC.